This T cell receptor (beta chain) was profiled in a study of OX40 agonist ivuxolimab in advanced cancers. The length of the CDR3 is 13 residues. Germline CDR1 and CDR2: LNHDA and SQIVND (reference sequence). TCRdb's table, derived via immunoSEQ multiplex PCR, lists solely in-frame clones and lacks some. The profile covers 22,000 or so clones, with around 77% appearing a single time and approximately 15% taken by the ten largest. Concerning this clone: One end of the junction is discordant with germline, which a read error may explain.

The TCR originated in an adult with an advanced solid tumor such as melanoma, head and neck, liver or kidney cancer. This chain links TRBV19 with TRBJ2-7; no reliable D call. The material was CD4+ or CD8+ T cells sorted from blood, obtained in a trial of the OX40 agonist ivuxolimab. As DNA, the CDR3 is TGTGCCAGTAGTATAGGGGTATCCTCCGAGCAGTACTTC. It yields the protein CASSIGVSSEQYF.